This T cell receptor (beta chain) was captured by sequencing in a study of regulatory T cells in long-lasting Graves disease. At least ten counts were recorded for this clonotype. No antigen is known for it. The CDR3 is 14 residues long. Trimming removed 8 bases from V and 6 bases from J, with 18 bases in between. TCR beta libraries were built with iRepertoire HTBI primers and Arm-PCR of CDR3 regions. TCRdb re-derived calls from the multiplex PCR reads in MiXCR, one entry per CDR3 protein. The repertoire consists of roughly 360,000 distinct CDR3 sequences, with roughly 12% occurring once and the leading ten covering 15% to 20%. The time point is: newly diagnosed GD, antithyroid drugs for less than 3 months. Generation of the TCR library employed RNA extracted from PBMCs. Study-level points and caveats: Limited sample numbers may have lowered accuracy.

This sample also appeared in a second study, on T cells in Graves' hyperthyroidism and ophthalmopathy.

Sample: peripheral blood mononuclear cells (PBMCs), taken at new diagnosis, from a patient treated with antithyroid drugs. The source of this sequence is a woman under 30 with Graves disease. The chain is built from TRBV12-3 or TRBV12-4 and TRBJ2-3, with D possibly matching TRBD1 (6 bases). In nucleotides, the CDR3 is TGTGCCAGCCAAAGGGGGTGGGCGCGGGATACGCAGTATTTT. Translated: CASQRGWARDTQYF.